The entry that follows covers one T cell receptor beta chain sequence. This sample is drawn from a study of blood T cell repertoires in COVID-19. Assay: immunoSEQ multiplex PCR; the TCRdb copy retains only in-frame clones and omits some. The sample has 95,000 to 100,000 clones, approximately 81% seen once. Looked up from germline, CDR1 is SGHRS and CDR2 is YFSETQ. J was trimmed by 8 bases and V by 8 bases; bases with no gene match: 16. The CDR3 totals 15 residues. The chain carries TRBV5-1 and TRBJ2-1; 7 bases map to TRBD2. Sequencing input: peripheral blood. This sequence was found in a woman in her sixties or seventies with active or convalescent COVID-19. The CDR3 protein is CARDKTGLYSHEQFF. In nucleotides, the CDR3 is TGCGCCAGGGATAAAACGGGACTATACTCGCATGAGCAGTTCTTC.